This T cell receptor beta chain came from a study of post-analysis software for immune sequencing data. The CDR3 length is 14 residues. From germline, CDR1 is SGDLS and CDR2 YYNGEE. Trimming left V 1 base short and J 3 bases short, with 10 bases between. Overall study findings and caveats: The study found TRBV5-6, TRBV5-1 and TRBV20-1 among several TRBV segments more frequent in patients than controls.

Each TCR beta cDNA library carried unique molecular identifiers. TCRdb ran MiXCR on the PCR reads and lists one entry per CDR3 protein. The data hold about 770,000 distinct CDR3 sequences, with about 45% observed a single time. Notes on this clonotype: Its antigen is unidentified.

The receptor was derived from a girl aged 10 to 17 with multiple sclerosis. The sequenced sample consisted of blood. This chain links TRBV9 with TRBJ1-2, with D perhaps matching TRBD1 (5 bases). This CDR3 reads CASSVSGTYYGYTF. The CDR3 DNA reads as TGTGCCAGCAGCGTAAGTGGGACCTACTATGGCTACACCTTC. Full variable domain (missing parts from reference TRBV9 and TRBJ1-2): DSGVTQTPKHLITATGQRVTLRCSPRSGDLSVYWYQQSLDQGLQFLIQYYNGEERAKGNILERFSAQQFPDLHSELNLSSLELGDSALYFCASSVSGTYYGYTFGSGTRLTVV.